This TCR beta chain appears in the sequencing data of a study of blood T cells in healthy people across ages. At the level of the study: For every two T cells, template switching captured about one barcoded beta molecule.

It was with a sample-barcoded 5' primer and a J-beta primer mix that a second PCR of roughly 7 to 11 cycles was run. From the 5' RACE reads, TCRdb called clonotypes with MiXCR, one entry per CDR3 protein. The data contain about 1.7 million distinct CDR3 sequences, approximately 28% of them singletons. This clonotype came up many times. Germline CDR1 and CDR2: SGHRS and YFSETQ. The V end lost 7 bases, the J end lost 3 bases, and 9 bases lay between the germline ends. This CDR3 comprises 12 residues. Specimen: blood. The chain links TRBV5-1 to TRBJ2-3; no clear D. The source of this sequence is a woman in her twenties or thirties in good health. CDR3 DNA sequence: TGCGCCAGCCAGCTTATAACAGATACGCAGTATTTT. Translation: CASQLITDTQYF.